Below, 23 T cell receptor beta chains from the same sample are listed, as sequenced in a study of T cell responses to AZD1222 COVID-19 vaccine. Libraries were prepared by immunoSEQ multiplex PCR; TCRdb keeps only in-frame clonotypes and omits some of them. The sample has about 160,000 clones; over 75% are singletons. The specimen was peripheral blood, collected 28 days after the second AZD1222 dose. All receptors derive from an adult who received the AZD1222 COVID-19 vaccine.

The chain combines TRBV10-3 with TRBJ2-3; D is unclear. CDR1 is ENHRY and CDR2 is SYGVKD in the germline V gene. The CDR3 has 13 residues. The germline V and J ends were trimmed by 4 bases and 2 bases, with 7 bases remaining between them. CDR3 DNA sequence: TGTGCCATCAGTGCAGGATACACAGATACGCAGTATTTT. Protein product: CAISAGYTDTQYF.

CDR3 nucleotides: TGCAGGGCGGGACAGGACTATGGCTACACCTTC. Its translation: CRAGQDYGYTF. This sequence joins TRBV29-1 and TRBJ1-2; 8 bases match TRBD1. The germline V gene has CDR1 SQVTM and CDR2 ANQGSEA. The CDR3 loop spans 11 amino acids. Looking up the rest from reference TRBV29-1 and TRBJ1-2 gives the full variable domain: SAVISQKPSRDICQRGTSLTIQCQVDSQVTMMFWYRQQPGQSLTLIATANQGSEATYESGFVIDKFPISRPNLTFSTLTVSNMSPEDSSIYLCRAGQDYGYTFGSGTRLTVV.

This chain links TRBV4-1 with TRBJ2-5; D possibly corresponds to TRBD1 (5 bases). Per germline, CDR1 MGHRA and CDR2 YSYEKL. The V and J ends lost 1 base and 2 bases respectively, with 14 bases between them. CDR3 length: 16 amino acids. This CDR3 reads CASSQGMGRIQETQYF. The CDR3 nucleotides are TGCGCCAGCAGCCAAGGGATGGGGCGGATACAAGAGACCCAGTACTTC.

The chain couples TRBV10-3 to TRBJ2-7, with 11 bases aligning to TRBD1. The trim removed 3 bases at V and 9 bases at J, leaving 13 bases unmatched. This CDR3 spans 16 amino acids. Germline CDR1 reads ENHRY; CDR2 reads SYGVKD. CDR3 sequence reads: CAISDALGQGAGGQYF. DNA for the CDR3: TGTGCCATCAGTGATGCTCTAGGACAGGGGGCCGGGGGGCAGTACTTC.

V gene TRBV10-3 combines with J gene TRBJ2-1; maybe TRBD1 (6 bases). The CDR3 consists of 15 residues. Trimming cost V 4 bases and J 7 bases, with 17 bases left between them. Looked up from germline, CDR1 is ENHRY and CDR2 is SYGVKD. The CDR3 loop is CAISAGGQRGNEQFF. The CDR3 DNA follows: TGTGCCATCAGTGCGGGCGGACAGAGGGGGAATGAGCAGTTCTTC.

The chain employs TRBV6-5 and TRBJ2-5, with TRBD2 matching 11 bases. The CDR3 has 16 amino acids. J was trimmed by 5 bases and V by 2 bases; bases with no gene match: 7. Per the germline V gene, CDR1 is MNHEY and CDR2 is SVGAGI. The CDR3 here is CASSYRLAGGTETQYF. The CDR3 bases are TGTGCCAGCAGTTACCGGCTAGCGGGGGGCACTGAGACCCAGTACTTC.

This CDR3 reads CAWKTGLNTEAFF. CDR3 DNA: TGTGCCTGGAAAACAGGACTCAACACTGAAGCTTTCTTT. The genes are TRBV30 and TRBJ1-1, with TRBD1 as a possible D gene (5 bases). The CDR3 is made up of 13 amino acids. Germline V gene data show CDR1 as GTSNPN and CDR2 as SVGIG (reference sequence). Trimming cost V 4 bases and J 2 bases, with 11 bases left between them.

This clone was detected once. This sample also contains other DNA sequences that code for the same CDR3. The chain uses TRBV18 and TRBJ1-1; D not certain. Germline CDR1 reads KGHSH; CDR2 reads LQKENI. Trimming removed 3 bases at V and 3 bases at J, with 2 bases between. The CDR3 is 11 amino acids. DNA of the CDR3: TGTGCCAGCTCACCGGACACTGAAGCTTTCTTT. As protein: CASSPDTEAFF. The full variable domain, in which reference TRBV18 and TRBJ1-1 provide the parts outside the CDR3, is NAGVMQNPRHLVRRRGQEARLRCSPMKGHSHVYWYRQLPEEGLKFMVYLQKENIIDESGMPKERFSAEFPKEGPSILRIQQVVRGDSAAYFCASSPDTEAFFGQGTRLTVV.

The chain's CDR3 is CAADRQGAYEQYF. The CDR3 DNA follows: TGTGCCGCCGACCGGCAGGGGGCCTACGAGCAGTACTTC. J is TRBJ2-7 and V is TRBV30; 7 bases fit TRBD1. CDR1 and CDR2 from the germline V gene are GTSNPN and SVGIG (reference sequence). The CDR3 consists of 13 residues. The V and J ends lost 8 bases and 2 bases, in that order; junction bases with no gene match: 9.

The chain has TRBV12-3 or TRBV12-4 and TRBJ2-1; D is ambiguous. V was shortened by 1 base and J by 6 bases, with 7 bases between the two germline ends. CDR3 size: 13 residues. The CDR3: CASSLVTFNEQFF. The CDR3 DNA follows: TGTGCCAGCAGTTTAGTAACCTTCAATGAGCAGTTCTTC.

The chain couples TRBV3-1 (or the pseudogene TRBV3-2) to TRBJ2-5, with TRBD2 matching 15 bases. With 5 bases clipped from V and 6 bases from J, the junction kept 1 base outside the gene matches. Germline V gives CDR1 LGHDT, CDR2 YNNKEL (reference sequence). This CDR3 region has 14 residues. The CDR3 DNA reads TGTGCCAGCAGCGGACTAGCGGGGGGGCAGACCCAGTACTTC. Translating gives CASSGLAGGQTQYF.

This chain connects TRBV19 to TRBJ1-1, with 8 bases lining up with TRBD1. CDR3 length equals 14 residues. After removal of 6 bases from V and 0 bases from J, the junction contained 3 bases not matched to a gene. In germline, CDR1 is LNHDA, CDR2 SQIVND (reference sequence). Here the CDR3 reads CASSHRGLNTEAFF. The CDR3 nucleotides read TGTGCCAGTAGCCACAGGGGGTTGAACACTGAAGCTTTCTTT.

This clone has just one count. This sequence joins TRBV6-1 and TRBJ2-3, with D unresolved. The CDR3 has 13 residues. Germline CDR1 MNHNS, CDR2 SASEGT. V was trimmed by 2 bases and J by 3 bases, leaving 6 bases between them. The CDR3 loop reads CASSEKGTDTQYF. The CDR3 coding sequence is TGTGCCAGCAGTGAAAAGGGTACAGATACGCAGTATTTT.

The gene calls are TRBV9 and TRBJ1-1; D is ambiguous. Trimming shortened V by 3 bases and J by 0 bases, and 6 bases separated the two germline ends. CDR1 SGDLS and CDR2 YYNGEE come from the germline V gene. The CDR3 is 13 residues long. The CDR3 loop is CASSGALNTEAFF. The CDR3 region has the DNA TGTGCCAGCAGCGGGGCACTGAACACTGAAGCTTTCTTT.

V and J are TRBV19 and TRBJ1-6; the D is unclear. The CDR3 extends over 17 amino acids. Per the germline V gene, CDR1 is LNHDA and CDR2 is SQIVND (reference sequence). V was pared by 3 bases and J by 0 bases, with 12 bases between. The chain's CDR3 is CASSIGGKFSYNSPLHF. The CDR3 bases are TGTGCCAGTAGTATTGGCGGGAAATTCTCCTATAATTCACCCCTCCACTTT. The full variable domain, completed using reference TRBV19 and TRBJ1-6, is DGGITQSPKYLFRKEGQNVTLSCEQNLNHDAMYWYRQDPGQGLRLIYYSQIVNDFQKGDIAEGYSVSREKKESFPLTVTSAQKNPTAFYLCASSIGGKFSYNSPLHFGNGTRLTVT.

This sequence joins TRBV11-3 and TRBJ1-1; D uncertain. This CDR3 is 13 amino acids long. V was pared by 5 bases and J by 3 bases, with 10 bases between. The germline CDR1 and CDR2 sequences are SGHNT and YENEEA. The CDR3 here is CASSRGRDTEAFF. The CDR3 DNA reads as TGTGCCAGCAGCAGAGGGCGGGACACTGAAGCTTTCTTT.

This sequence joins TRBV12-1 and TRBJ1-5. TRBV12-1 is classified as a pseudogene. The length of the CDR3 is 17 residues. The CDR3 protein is CASNGRGAGGPNQPQHF. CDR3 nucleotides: TGTGCCAGCAACGGTCGCGGGGCGGGGGGCCCTAATCAGCCCCAGCATTTT.

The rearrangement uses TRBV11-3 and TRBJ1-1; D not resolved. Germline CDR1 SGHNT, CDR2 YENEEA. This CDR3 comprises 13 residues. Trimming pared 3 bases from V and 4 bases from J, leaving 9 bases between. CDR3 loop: CASSFGLATEAFF. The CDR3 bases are TGTGCCAGCAGCTTTGGATTGGCCACTGAAGCTTTCTTT.

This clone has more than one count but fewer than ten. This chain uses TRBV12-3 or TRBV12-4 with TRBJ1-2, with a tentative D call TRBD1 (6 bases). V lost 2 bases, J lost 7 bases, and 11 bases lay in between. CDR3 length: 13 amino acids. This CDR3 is CASSLPGAVGYTF. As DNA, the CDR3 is TGTGCCAGCAGTTTACCGGGGGCGGTTGGCTACACCTTC.

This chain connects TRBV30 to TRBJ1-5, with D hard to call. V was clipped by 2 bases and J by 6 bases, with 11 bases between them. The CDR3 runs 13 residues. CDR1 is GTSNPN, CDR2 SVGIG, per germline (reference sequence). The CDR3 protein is CAWSKGRAQPQHF. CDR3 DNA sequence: TGTGCCTGGAGTAAGGGCCGGGCTCAGCCCCAGCATTTT.

In nucleotides, the CDR3 is TGTGCCAGCAGCCTGGACAGTAACACCGGGGAGCTGTTTTTT. Protein product: CASSLDSNTGELFF. This chain links TRBV7-9 with TRBJ2-2, with D maybe TRBD1 (6 bases). Looked up from germline, CDR1 is SEHNR and CDR2 is FQNEAQ (reference sequence). The CDR3 has 14 amino acids. Trimming stripped 5 bases from V and 2 bases from J, with 9 bases between.

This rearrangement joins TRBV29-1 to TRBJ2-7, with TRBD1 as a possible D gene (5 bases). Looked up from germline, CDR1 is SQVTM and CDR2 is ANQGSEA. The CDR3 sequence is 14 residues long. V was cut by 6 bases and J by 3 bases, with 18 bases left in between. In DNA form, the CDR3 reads TGCAGCGTCTCCTTCACGACAGATAACTACGAGCAGTACTTC. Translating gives CSVSFTTDNYEQYF.

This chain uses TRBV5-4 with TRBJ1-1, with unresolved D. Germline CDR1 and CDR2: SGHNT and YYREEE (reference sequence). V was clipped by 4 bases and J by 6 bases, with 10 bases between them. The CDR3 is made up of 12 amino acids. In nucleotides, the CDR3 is TGTGCCAGCAGCCACGAGGGTCCTGAAGCTTTCTTT. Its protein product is CASSHEGPEAFF. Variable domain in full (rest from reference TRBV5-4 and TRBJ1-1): ETGVTQSPTHLIKTRGQQVTLRCSSQSGHNTVSWYQQALGQGPQFIFQYYREEENGRGNFPPRFSGLQFPNYSSELNVNALELDDSALYLCASSHEGPEAFFGQGTRLTVV.